Following are 23 T cell receptor beta chains from one sample sequenced in a study of T cell repertoires in cytomegalovirus infection. TCRdb used MiXCR to reprocess the reads, holding one entry per CDR3 protein. The table includes roughly 150,000 distinct CDR3 sequences, around 24% detected once. Input material: PBMCs. These receptors were obtained from a human donor in good health (CMV status not recorded). Some clones in this sample may be carry-over from other donors' samples.

For this clonotype: Since no conserved phenylalanine or tryptophan closes the CDR3, a read error is the likely cause. The genes are TRBV11-2 and TRBJ2-1, with D possibly matching TRBD2 (6 bases). The germline CDR1 and CDR2 sequences are SGHAT and FQNNGV. This CDR3 contains 13 residues. Trimming removed 1 base from V and 8 bases from J, with 9 bases in between. The CDR3, as DNA: TGTGCCAGCAGCTTAGGCCCGGGGGATGAGCAGTTCCTC. Protein: CASSLGPGDEQFL.

For the CDR3, the DNA is TGTGCCAGCAGTGAAAATAGCGGGATCTACAATGAGCAGTTCTTC. This translates into CASSENSGIYNEQFF. The chain carries TRBV2 and TRBJ2-1; TRBD2 agrees at 8 bases. This CDR3 region has 15 residues. The ends lost 2 bases at V and 3 bases at J; junction bases unmatched: 3. Germline CDR1 and CDR2: SNHLY and FYNNEI.

There are many counts of this clonotype. The rearrangement links TRBV7-2 to TRBJ1-1, with TRBD1 identical over 7 bases. The CDR3 spans 18 residues. The V segment lost 0 bases and the J segment 7 bases; nucleotides outside the gene matches: 17. Per germline, CDR1 SGHTA and CDR2 FQGNSA. The CDR3 DNA sequence: TGTGCCAGCAGCTTAGCGGGTGGGCTGAGGGGGCGGGCTCTTGAAGCTTTCTTT. Its translation: CASSLAGGLRGRALEAFF. Full variable domain (outside the CDR3, taken from reference TRBV7-2 and TRBJ1-1): GAGVSQSPSNKVTEKGKDVELRCDPISGHTALYWYRQSLGQGLEFLIYFQGNSAPDKSGLPSDRFSAERTGGSVSTLTIQRTQQEDSAVYLCASSLAGGLRGRALEAFFGQGTRLTVV.

This clonotype was observed a handful of times. The chain is built from TRBV24-1 and TRBJ2-1; D unresolved. Germline lookup yields CDR1 KGHDR and CDR2 SFDVKD. Trimming stripped 6 bases from V and 0 bases from J, with 11 bases between. CDR3 size: 15 residues. Written as DNA, the CDR3 is TGTGCCACCAGTTCCCACGGAAGCTCCTACAATGAGCAGTTCTTC. Translated: CATSSHGSSYNEQFF.

This clonotype was observed a few times. V and J are TRBV3-1 and TRBJ2-7; unclear D gene. The CDR3 consists of 15 residues. V lost 0 bases to trimming and J lost 1 base, with 10 bases between them. Germline V lookup: CDR1 LGHDT, CDR2 YNNKEL (reference sequence). CDR3 in DNA: TGTGCCAGCAGCCAAGAAAGGGATATTTCCTACGAGCAGTACTTC. Its translation: CASSQERDISYEQYF.

This clonotype came up many times. This rearrangement joins TRBV19 to TRBJ2-3, with D perhaps TRBD1 (6 bases). V was shortened by 9 bases and J by 6 bases, with 19 bases between the two germline ends. The CDR3 has 14 amino acids. The germline gives CDR1 LNHDA, CDR2 SQIVND (reference sequence). CDR3 in DNA: TGTGCCAGCGGACGGGACACGAACACGGATACGCAGTATTTT. Its protein product is CASGRDTNTDTQYF.

The rearrangement links TRBV15 to TRBJ2-1; no clear D gene. Trimming pared 3 bases from V and 5 bases from J, leaving 14 bases between. CDR1 is LNHNV, CDR2 YYDKDF, per germline (reference sequence). There are 15 residues in the CDR3. Here the CDR3 DNA reads TGTGCCACCAGCAGCTCCGGGCCCCCCAACAATGAGCAGTTCTTC. Translation gives CATSSSGPPNNEQFF.

For this clonotype: This likely comes from a read error, as the CDR3 has no conserved phenylalanine or tryptophan at its end. This chain joins TRBV6-2 or TRBV6-3 and TRBJ2-4; 8 bases match TRBD1. This CDR3 is 12 amino acids long. V shed 6 bases, J shed 9 bases, and the junction held 4 bases outside the gene matches. The V gene's germline CDR1 is MNHEY and CDR2 SVGEGT. This CDR3 is CASSQGASIQYL. In nucleotides, the CDR3 is TGTGCCAGCAGCCAGGGGGCATCCATTCAGTACCTC.

Ten or more counts support this clonotype. The V gene is TRBV7-6, the J gene TRBJ1-6; a weak D match, TRBD1 (6 bases). Deletions cut 5 bases from V and 5 bases from J, with 16 bases between. The CDR3 runs 16 residues. CDR1 and CDR2 from the germline V gene are SGHVS and FNYEAQ. Written as DNA, the CDR3 is TGTGCCAGCAGCCCCCAAGAGGGGGGAAATAATTCACCCCTCCACTTT. It is translated as CASSPQEGGNNSPLHF.

This clonotype showed up just a few times. The chain recombines TRBV29-1 with TRBJ2-5; D not certain. V was trimmed by 4 bases and J by 5 bases, leaving 20 bases between them. From germline, CDR1 is SQVTM and CDR2 ANQGSEA. The CDR3 contains 15 residues. CDR3 DNA sequence: TGCAGCGTTGGTGGGCGTCCCGGAGTAGGGGAGACCCAGTACTTC. Translation: CSVGGRPGVGETQYF.

This clonotype showed up many times. This chain connects TRBV7-8 to TRBJ2-5, with D maybe TRBD1 (6 bases). The germline gives CDR1 SGHVS, CDR2 FQNEAQ. Trimming pared 1 base from V and 5 bases from J, leaving 8 bases between. The CDR3 spans 13 residues. CDR3 amino acids: CASSLEGEETQYF. CDR3 bases: TGTGCCAGCAGCTTAGAGGGGGAGGAGACCCAGTACTTC. Full variable domain (rest looked up from reference TRBV7-8 and TRBJ2-5): GAGVSQSPRYKVAKRGQDVALRCDPISGHVSLFWYQQALGQGPEFLTYFQNEAQLDKSGLPSDRFFAERPEGSVSTLKIQRTQQEDSAVYLCASSLEGEETQYFGPGTRLLVL.

This rearrangement joins TRBV7-3 to TRBJ1-5; D unclear. The V gene's germline CDR1 is SGHTA and CDR2 FQGTGA. The length of the CDR3 is 18 residues. V gave up 7 bases and J gave up 0 bases, with 22 bases separating them. CDR3 DNA sequence: TGTGCCAGCACCCTATTCCTCCCAGCGACCCATAGCAATCAGCCCCAGCATTTT. Its protein is CASTLFLPATHSNQPQHF.

Written as DNA, the CDR3 is TGTGCCAGCCGAGGGGACAGGGACGGCTACACCTTC. Amino acid sequence: CASRGDRDGYTF. This sequence joins TRBV19 and TRBJ1-2; 9 bases are shared with TRBD1. The trim removed 9 bases at V and 8 bases at J, leaving 7 bases unmatched. Germline CDR1 and CDR2: LNHDA and SQIVND (reference sequence). This CDR3 region has 12 residues. Based on the CDR3 plus reference TRBV19 and TRBJ1-2, the full variable domain is DGGITQSPKYLFRKEGQNVTLSCEQNLNHDAMYWYRQDPGQGLRLIYYSQIVNDFQKGDIAEGYSVSREKKESFPLTVTSAQKNPTAFYLCASRGDRDGYTFGSGTRLTVV.

The chain couples TRBV27 to TRBJ2-7; 9 nucleotides align to TRBD2. The ends lost 7 bases at V and 5 bases at J; junction bases unmatched: 9. Germline CDR1 MNHEY, CDR2 SMNVEV (reference sequence). The CDR3 length is 14 residues. CDR3 DNA: TGTGCCAGCAACCACCTCGCGGGAGGGAACGAGCAGTACTTC. It codes for CASNHLAGGNEQYF.

Here the CDR3 DNA reads TGCGCCAGCAGCTTAGGACTAGCGGGGGCAGTGGGCAATGAGCAGTTCTTC. Its translation: CASSLGLAGAVGNEQFF. V and J are TRBV5-1 and TRBJ2-1, with 13 bases matching TRBD2. The germline V gene has CDR1 SGHRS and CDR2 YFSETQ. Unmatched junction bases numbered 8, after V lost 2 bases and J lost 6 bases. The CDR3 is made up of 17 amino acids.

A few counts support this clonotype. The V gene is TRBV7-3, the J gene TRBJ2-6; D is unclear. The ends were cut back, 0 bases at V and 0 bases at J, with 9 bases in the middle. The CDR3 has 17 residues. CDR1 is SGHTA, CDR2 FQGTGA, per germline. The CDR3, as DNA: TGTGCCAGCAGCTTAACAGGCGGTAGCTCTGGGGCCAACGTCCTGACTTTC. This sequence encodes CASSLTGGSSGANVLTF.

The chain combines TRBV6-5 with TRBJ2-5; D is undetermined. V gave up 0 bases and J gave up 1 base, with 3 bases separating them. The germline gives CDR1 MNHEY, CDR2 SVGAGI. The CDR3 loop spans 13 amino acids. The CDR3 loop reads CASSYSSQETQYF. The CDR3 nucleotides are TGTGCCAGCAGTTACTCGAGCCAAGAGACCCAGTACTTC.

The chain has TRBV7-2 and TRBJ2-1, with TRBD2 as a possible D gene (6 bases). With 2 bases removed from V and 5 bases from J, the gap between germline ends came to 13 bases. The V gene's germline CDR1 is SGHTA and CDR2 FQGNSA. The CDR3 runs to 15 residues. DNA for the CDR3: TGTGCCAGCAGCTTATCTAGCGTCAGAAACAATGAGCAGTTCTTC. This encodes CASSLSSVRNNEQFF. The variable domain in full, with the rest retrieved from reference TRBV7-2 and TRBJ2-1, is GAGVSQSPSNKVTEKGKDVELRCDPISGHTALYWYRQSLGQGLEFLIYFQGNSAPDKSGLPSDRFSAERTGGSVSTLTIQRTQQEDSAVYLCASSLSSVRNNEQFFGPGTRLTVL.

V gene TRBV11-1 combines with J gene TRBJ2-2; 8 bases align to TRBD2. Germline-derived CDR1 and CDR2 are SGHAT and FQDESV (reference sequence). J gave up 4 bases and V 1 base, and 2 bases lay outside the gene matches. The CDR3 length is 15 residues. CDR3 region: CASSLVGGVTGELFF. The CDR3 coding sequence is TGTGCCAGCAGCTTAGTCGGGGGGGTCACCGGGGAGCTGTTTTTT.

At least ten counts were recorded for this clonotype. J is TRBJ2-1 and V is TRBV2, with a possible D match to TRBD1 (5 bases). CDR1 is SNHLY, CDR2 FYNNEI, per germline. Trimming pared 10 bases from V and 7 bases from J, leaving 5 bases between. The CDR3 consists of 9 residues. The CDR3 reads CATGNEQFF. DNA of the CDR3: TGTGCCACAGGGAATGAGCAGTTCTTC.

In this sample, this clonotype turned up many times. This chain joins TRBV7-9 and TRBJ2-3, with D tentatively TRBD2 (6 bases). The CDR3 spans 13 residues. The V end was cut by 9 bases, the J end by 2 bases, with 12 bases between. Looked up from germline, CDR1 is SEHNR and CDR2 is FQNEAQ (reference sequence). The CDR3 sequence: CASSGGITDTQYF. CDR3 nucleotide sequence: TGTGCCAGTTCGGGCGGGATCACAGATACGCAGTATTTT.

This clonotype was detected only a few times. The chain carries TRBV20-1 and TRBJ2-3; 8 nucleotides agree with TRBD2. The CDR3 has 19 residues. Trimming removed 1 base from V and 2 bases from J; junction bases left unmatched: 17. Germline V lookup: CDR1 DFQATT, CDR2 SNEGSKA (reference sequence). In DNA, the CDR3 is TGCAGTGCTAGAGGGCCCCCTACGGCGGGAGGAACGAACACAGATACGCAGTATTTT. It specifies CSARGPPTAGGTNTDTQYF.

This clonotype was observed at least ten times. The chain is built from TRBV28 and TRBJ1-1; a weak D match, TRBD1 (6 bases). The CDR3 has 13 residues. Trimming took off 7 bases at V and 0 bases at J, with 9 bases between the two ends. CDR1 and CDR2 from the germline V gene are MDHEN and SYDVKM. This CDR3 reads CASNQGLNTEAFF. DNA of the CDR3: TGTGCCAGCAATCAGGGGCTGAACACTGAAGCTTTCTTT.